The 22 T cell receptor beta chains presented below share a single source sample, sequenced in a study of blood T cells in healthy people across ages (dated by TCRdb to the mid-2010s). Library creation used 5' RACE. Instrument on record: Illumina HiSeq 2500. A second PCR of roughly 7 to 11 cycles was performed with a sample-barcoded 5' primer and a J-beta primer mix. Through fastp at Q25 and MiXCR, TCRdb rebuilt clones from the public reads, retaining in-frame beta chains. Rows with one shared CDR3 protein collapse into an entry with the most common genes and DNA. Here the sample has roughly 800,000 distinct CDR3 sequences; approximately 25% occur a single time. Together, the top ten hold roughly a tenth of the sample. These data were likewise used in another study, on T cells of mothers and their children.

Input material: blood. The source is a boy between 10 and 17 years old in good health.

The chain couples TRBV7-2 to TRBJ1-5; perhaps TRBD1 as D (5 bases). The V gene's germline CDR1 is SGHTA and CDR2 FQGNSA. The CDR3 covers 16 residues. Trimming took off 1 base at V and 6 bases at J, with 16 bases between the two ends. CDR3 loop: CASSLERQGNGQPQHF. In DNA, the CDR3 is TGTGCCAGCAGCTTAGAGCGGCAGGGAAACGGTCAGCCCCAGCATTTT.

This clonotype showed up many times. The V and J genes are TRBV7-8 and TRBJ1-1, with D unresolved. Trimming left V 8 bases short and J 0 bases short, with 10 bases between. CDR1 SGHVS and CDR2 FQNEAQ come from the germline V gene. The CDR3 is made up of 13 amino acids. In DNA, the CDR3 is TGTGCCAGCTCCTCGGGTGTGAACACTGAAGCTTTCTTT. Translation gives CASSSGVNTEAFF.

V and J are TRBV28 and TRBJ2-5, with unresolved D. Per germline, CDR1 MDHEN and CDR2 SYDVKM. V shed 3 bases and J shed 2 bases, with 10 bases lying between them. The CDR3 is made up of 14 amino acids. The CDR3 DNA reads as TGTGCCAGCAGTTTGGACGTAAAACAAGAGACCCAGTACTTC. Protein sequence: CASSLDVKQETQYF.

This clonotype was seen a few times. V is TRBV4-3 and J is TRBJ2-7; no firm D call. The CDR3 length is 16 residues. Germline lookup yields CDR1 LGHNA and CDR2 YSLEER. The ends were cut back, 1 base at V and 4 bases at J, with 17 bases in the middle. The CDR3 region has the DNA TGCGCCAGCAGCCAAGTTTTGGGCCAAGCTCAGTACGAGCAGTACTTC. This sequence encodes CASSQVLGQAQYEQYF.

The rearrangement links TRBV10-3 to TRBJ2-7; 8 bases map to TRBD1. The CDR3 contains 15 residues. The V gene's germline CDR1 is ENHRY and CDR2 SYGVKD. J gave up 5 bases and V 5 bases, and 11 bases lay outside the gene matches. DNA for the CDR3: TGTGCCATCAGTACCGGACAGGGAGAGGTGCACGAGCAGTACTTC. Residues: CAISTGQGEVHEQYF.

The V and J genes are TRBV14 and TRBJ2-7; tentatively, D is TRBD1 (6 bases). Between the trimmed V and J ends, which lost 5 bases and 5 bases, there was a span of 13 bases. CDR3 size: 13 residues. Germline values: CDR1 SGHDN, CDR2 FVKESK. CDR3 amino acids: CASSAQGRHEQYF. DNA of the CDR3: TGTGCCAGCAGCGCCCAGGGGCGCCACGAGCAGTACTTC.

The rearrangement links TRBV20-1 to TRBJ2-3, with 9 bases aligning to TRBD2. V lost 2 bases, J lost 5 bases, and 8 bases stayed unmatched. The CDR3 extends over 15 amino acids. From germline, CDR1 is DFQATT and CDR2 SNEGSKA (reference sequence). CDR3 amino acids: CSARIPGLAGDTQYF. The CDR3, as DNA: TGCAGTGCTAGAATCCCGGGACTAGCAGGAGATACGCAGTATTTT.

This chain links TRBV29-1 with TRBJ2-6, with D tentatively TRBD1 (5 bases). This CDR3 is 14 amino acids long. The V end was cut by 6 bases, the J end by 4 bases, with 13 bases between. Per germline, CDR1 SQVTM and CDR2 ANQGSEA. CDR3 protein: CSVRTDTGANVLTF. The CDR3 DNA sequence: TGCAGCGTCCGAACGGACACCGGGGCCAACGTCCTGACTTTC.

CDR3 region: CASSSPEGLASEQFF. The DNA for the CDR3 is TGTGCCAGCAGCTCCCCTGAGGGACTAGCAAGTGAGCAGTTCTTC. The chain recombines TRBV7-8 with TRBJ2-1, with TRBD2 matching 9 bases. The CDR3 is 15 amino acids. Trimming cost V 4 bases and J 9 bases; bases outside gene matches: 10. CDR1 is SGHVS and CDR2 is FQNEAQ in the germline V gene.

This chain joins TRBV29-1 and TRBJ2-6; D may correspond to TRBD1 or TRBD2 (6 bases each). Germline V gene sequence: CDR1 SQVTM, CDR2 ANQGSEA. The CDR3 length is 16 residues. Trimming took off 6 bases at V and 0 bases at J, with 15 bases between the two ends. In nucleotides, the CDR3 is TGCAGCGTCACCGAGGGGGAGGCCTCTGGGGCCAACGTCCTGACTTTC. Its protein product is CSVTEGEASGANVLTF.

About this clonotype: Sequence at one end of the junction differs from germline and may be a read error. The DNA for the CDR3 is TGTGCCAGCAGCTTAGTGGCCGGGGAACACTCCCACGAGCAGTACTTC. The encoded protein is CASSLVAGEHSHEQYF. This chain connects TRBV7-8 to TRBJ2-7, with D possibly matching TRBD2 (5 bases). Germline lookup yields CDR1 SGHVS and CDR2 FQNEAQ. This CDR3 has 16 residues.

This clonotype was observed many times. The rearrangement joins TRBV20-1 to TRBJ2-1; D assignment may be TRBD1 or TRBD2 (5 bases each). The CDR3 runs to 13 residues. With 1 base removed from V and 9 bases from J, the gap between germline ends came to 13 bases. The V gene's germline CDR1 is DFQATT and CDR2 SNEGSKA (reference sequence). The CDR3 sequence: CSARGTRDAEQFF. CDR3 nucleotide sequence: TGCAGTGCTAGAGGGACCCGGGACGCTGAGCAGTTCTTC.

This clonotype was seen only a few times. The V gene is TRBV7-9, the J gene TRBJ1-1; D ambiguous. V lost 1 base and J lost 9, with 9 bases in between. CDR3 length equals 12 residues. Germline-derived CDR1 and CDR2 are SEHNR and FQNEAQ (reference sequence). CDR3 DNA: TGTGCCAGCAGCTTAGGGGTGGGGAAAGCTTTCTTT. Its protein is CASSLGVGKAFF.

The chain carries TRBV21-1 and TRBJ2-1; the table names TRBD2, a call not compared with the DNA. TRBV21-1 is termed a pseudogene. The CDR3 has 17 residues. The CDR3 loop is CASSIRLAGGPYNEQFF. The CDR3 nucleotides read TGTGCCAGCAGCATCAGGCTAGCGGGAGGGCCCTACAATGAGCAGTTCTTC.

This clonotype was found many times. This chain links TRBV6-5 with TRBJ2-5, with D possibly matching TRBD2 (6 bases). CDR3 length: 14 amino acids. Germline loops: CDR1 MNHEY, CDR2 SVGAGI. V was trimmed by 2 bases and J by 1 base, leaving 8 bases between them. The CDR3 nucleotides are TGTGCCAGCAGTTACGGGGGGACCCAAGAGACCCAGTACTTC. Its translation is CASSYGGTQETQYF.

The J gene is TRBJ2-7, the V gene TRBV7-3, with D maybe TRBD2 (5 bases). CDR1 and CDR2 (germline): SGHTA, FQGTGA. The CDR3 runs 13 residues. V was cut by 5 bases and J by 3 bases, with 11 bases left in between. CDR3 nucleotides: TGTGCCAGCAGCCCCGGACTTCGCTACGAGCAGTACTTC. Translation: CASSPGLRYEQYF.

The genes are TRBV10-3 and TRBJ2-7; D not resolved. CDR3 length: 13 amino acids. The V end was cut by 4 bases, the J end by 3 bases, with 10 bases between. CDR1 and CDR2 from the germline V gene are ENHRY and SYGVKD. The CDR3 spells CAISAGSVYEQYF. DNA of the CDR3: TGTGCCATCAGTGCAGGCAGCGTCTACGAGCAGTACTTC.

The sample holds a few counts of this clonotype. J is TRBJ2-7 and V is TRBV20-1, with D perhaps TRBD1 or TRBD2 (5 bases each). The CDR3 runs 15 residues. V was trimmed by 6 bases and J by 0 bases, leaving 18 bases between them. The germline V gene encodes CDR1 DFQATT and CDR2 SNEGSKA (reference sequence). As DNA, the CDR3 is TGCAGTGCCCCAGTCGGGGCCGACAGCTCCTACGAGCAGTACTTC. Its translation: CSAPVGADSSYEQYF.

J is TRBJ2-2 and V is TRBV4-2; 8 nucleotides line up with TRBD2. V lost 4 bases and J lost 4; bases outside the gene matches: 11. CDR1 LGHNA and CDR2 YNFKEQ come from the germline V gene. The CDR3 totals 17 residues. The CDR3 nucleotides read TGTGCCAGCAGCCCGACGGGCAGCGGGGGAGGCACCGGGGAGCTGTTTTTT. This codes for CASSPTGSGGGTGELFF.

The chain links TRBV7-2 to TRBJ2-1; D not certain. CDR1 and CDR2 from the germline V gene are SGHTA and FQGNSA. The CDR3 is 17 amino acids. The germline V and J ends were trimmed by 1 base and 0 bases, with 13 bases remaining between them. The CDR3 region is CASSLVDEPSSYNEQFF. The CDR3 DNA follows: TGTGCCAGCAGCTTAGTCGATGAGCCGAGCTCCTACAATGAGCAGTTCTTC.

The V and J genes are TRBV9 and TRBJ1-1, with D hard to call. The CDR3 spans 13 residues. Per germline, CDR1 SGDLS and CDR2 YYNGEE. Trimming cost V 0 bases and J 5 bases, with 8 bases left between them. The CDR3 reads CASSVGYRTEAFF. CDR3 coding DNA: TGTGCCAGCAGCGTAGGATATAGGACTGAAGCTTTCTTT.

This chain connects TRBV28 to TRBJ2-1; D call uncertain. The CDR3 is 16 amino acids. The germline CDR1 and CDR2 sequences are MDHEN and SYDVKM. Trimming left V 4 bases short and J 0 bases short, with 13 bases between. DNA of the CDR3: TGTGCCAGCAGTTCGACCGGGTCTAGCTCCTACAATGAGCAGTTCTTC. This encodes CASSSTGSSSYNEQFF.